This T cell receptor (beta chain) emerged from a study of monozygotic twins with inflammatory bowel disease. Per germline, CDR1 DFQATT and CDR2 SNEGSKA (reference sequence). The length of the CDR3 is 14 residues. Across eight separate reactions for each sample, cDNA was made. Amplification used two nested PCRs: around 17 cycles, then 8 to 10 cycles, on TCRalpha/TCRbeta cDNA. TCRdb reprocessed the 5' RACE reads and reports one entry per CDR3 protein, with no DNA. The specimen's table records a few hundred thousand distinct CDR3 sequences. Study results and caveats: The study found lower TCRbeta diversity (inverse Simpson) in IBD patients than in healthy co-twins.

Concerning this clonotype itself: Its antigen is currently unknown.

Sequencing was performed on blood. The origin of this receptor is a human donor with ulcerative colitis or Crohn's disease, or a healthy co-twin of an affected twin (not recorded which). The rearrangement uses TRBV20-1 and TRBJ1-2; the D call from TCRdb, TRBD1, cannot be confirmed without DNA. This CDR3 is CSASSPQGNYGYTF.